These 21 T cell receptor beta chains came from one sample sequenced in a study of human T cells and chemical hapten exposure. Unfractionated whole blood yielded the extracted total RNA. TCRdb independently ran MiXCR on the 5' RACE reads; one entry per CDR3 protein. The repertoire holds approximately 110,000 distinct CDR3 sequences, with around 20% as singletons. These receptors came from a human donor in good health.

This chain connects TRBV10-3 to TRBJ1-1; 9 positions match TRBD1. V gave up 0 bases and J gave up 5 bases; unmatched junction bases: 4. The CDR3 has 15 residues. From germline, CDR1 is ENHRY and CDR2 SYGVKD. This chain's CDR3 is CAISESDRGSTEAFF. The CDR3 DNA reads as TGTGCCATCAGTGAGTCCGACAGGGGGAGTACTGAAGCTTTCTTT.

This clonotype was found once. The chain recombines TRBV5-1 with TRBJ1-4; unclear D gene. CDR3 length: 14 residues. Looked up from germline, CDR1 is SGHRS and CDR2 is YFSETQ. Trimming took 2 bases from V and 8 from J, leaving 13 bases between them. The DNA for the CDR3 is TGCGCCAGCAGCTTAACGGCCACGGAAGAAAAACTGTTTTTT. Protein product: CASSLTATEEKLFF.

J is TRBJ1-1 and V is TRBV27; 7 bases match TRBD1. The V gene end was trimmed by 7 bases and the J gene end by 3 bases; junction bases not matched to a gene: 11. The CDR3 runs to 15 residues. The V gene's germline CDR1 is MNHEY and CDR2 SMNVEV (reference sequence). CDR3 loop: CASTLGDRAHTEAFF. The CDR3 coding sequence is TGTGCCAGCACCCTTGGAGACAGGGCTCACACTGAAGCTTTCTTT.

This chain links TRBV20-1 with TRBJ1-2, with D unclear. The CDR3 covers 14 residues. Germline V gene lookup returns CDR1 DFQATT and CDR2 SNEGSKA (reference sequence). The V gene lost 3 bases and the J gene lost 4 bases, with 15 bases spanning the gap. As DNA, the CDR3 is TGCAGTGCTAGCAGCTCGGTGGTACTCTATGGCTACACCTTC. This encodes CSASSSVVLYGYTF.

This clonotype was counted a few times. J is TRBJ2-7 and V is TRBV27, with D hard to call. The germline V and J ends were trimmed by 4 bases and 5 bases, with 18 bases remaining between them. The CDR3 covers 15 residues. Germline V gene lookup returns CDR1 MNHEY and CDR2 SMNVEV (reference sequence). The CDR3 protein is CASSSPLRVPHEQYF. CDR3 coding DNA: TGTGCCAGCAGTTCCCCACTACGGGTCCCCCACGAGCAGTACTTC.

The V gene is TRBV28, the J gene TRBJ1-1, with D possibly matching TRBD1 (6 bases). This CDR3 is built from 12 residues. V gave up 10 bases and J gave up 4 bases, with 13 bases separating them. In germline, CDR1 is MDHEN, CDR2 SYDVKM. CDR3 sequence reads: CATTGLGTEAFF. In DNA, the CDR3 is TGTGCCACTACAGGGTTGGGCACTGAAGCTTTCTTT.

This clonotype has a count of ten or more. This chain links TRBV20-1 with TRBJ2-3; 9 bases map to TRBD2. The germline CDR1 and CDR2 sequences are DFQATT and SNEGSKA (reference sequence). The trim removed 6 bases at V and 2 bases at J, leaving 15 bases unmatched. CDR3 length: 17 amino acids. CDR3 loop: CSAILAGGFADTDTQYF. The CDR3 bases are TGCAGTGCCATTTTGGCGGGAGGGTTTGCGGACACAGATACGCAGTATTTT.

The CDR3 is CSALAGAGDTQYF. Written as DNA, the CDR3 is TGCAGCGCCCTAGCGGGAGCGGGAGATACGCAGTATTTT. The chain combines TRBV29-1 with TRBJ2-3; 10 bases align to TRBD2. V shed 7 bases and J 5 bases; nucleotides not matched to a gene: 6. Per germline, CDR1 SQVTM and CDR2 ANQGSEA. CDR3 size: 13 residues.

The chain has TRBV20-1 and TRBJ1-6; 9 bases agree with TRBD1. J was trimmed by 7 bases and V by 0 bases; bases with no gene match: 4. The CDR3 has 15 amino acids. Germline assignment: CDR1 DFQATT and CDR2 SNEGSKA (reference sequence). CDR3 nucleotide sequence: TGCAGTGCTAGAGAGGGACAGGGTCGGAATTCACCCCTCCACTTT. This translates into CSAREGQGRNSPLHF.

This clonotype was seen at least ten times. The chain has TRBV11-2 and TRBJ2-5; 8 nucleotides align to TRBD2. V shed 8 bases, J shed 1 base, and the junction held 6 bases outside the gene matches. Germline V gene sequence: CDR1 SGHAT, CDR2 FQNNGV. There are 14 residues in the CDR3. CDR3 protein: CASGRLAGQETQYF. CDR3 nucleotide sequence: TGTGCCAGCGGACGGCTAGCGGGCCAAGAGACCCAGTACTTC.

This clonotype has just a few counts. This chain joins TRBV10-3 and TRBJ2-3, with a possible D match to TRBD2 (6 bases). Germline CDR1 reads ENHRY; CDR2 reads SYGVKD. V lost 2 bases to trimming and J lost 0 bases, with 12 bases between them. The CDR3 contains 16 residues. The CDR3 coding sequence is TGTGCCATCAGTGAGAAGGGCGGGGTTAGCACAGATACGCAGTATTTT. This encodes CAISEKGGVSTDTQYF.

In its sample, this clonotype was seen a few times. The gene calls are TRBV5-1 and TRBJ2-5; D is perhaps TRBD1 (6 bases). Trimming took 1 base from V and 1 from J, leaving 8 bases between them. CDR3 length: 14 amino acids. Germline V gives CDR1 SGHRS, CDR2 YFSETQ. The DNA of the CDR3 is TGCGCCAGCAGCTTGATGGACAGCCAAGAGACCCAGTACTTC. Amino acid sequence: CASSLMDSQETQYF.

This clonotype has only a few counts. The chain carries TRBV20-1 and TRBJ2-3; D might be TRBD2 (5 bases). Trimming pared 5 bases from V and 2 bases from J, leaving 8 bases between. The germline gives CDR1 DFQATT, CDR2 SNEGSKA (reference sequence). The CDR3 consists of 12 residues. CDR3 residues: CSAPTTTDTQYF. CDR3 sequence (DNA): TGCAGTGCTCCGACTACCACAGATACGCAGTATTTT.

In its sample, this clonotype was seen a few times. This chain links TRBV12-3 or TRBV12-4 with TRBJ2-3; TRBD1 agrees at 9 bases. The CDR3 is 15 residues long. J was trimmed by 2 bases and V by 3 bases; bases with no gene match: 3. CDR3 sequence (DNA): TGTGCCAGCAGTTTCGGACAGGGGACCACAGATACGCAGTATTTT. This translates into CASSFGQGTTDTQYF.

The chain has TRBV20-1 and TRBJ2-3; either TRBD1 or TRBD2 may supply D (5 bases each). The CDR3 is 14 residues long. The germline V gene encodes CDR1 DFQATT and CDR2 SNEGSKA (reference sequence). The V end was cut by 2 bases, the J end by 1 base, with 10 bases between. The CDR3 loop is CSARLGVGTDTQYF. Here the CDR3 DNA reads TGCAGTGCTAGATTGGGGGTCGGCACAGATACGCAGTATTTT.

The chain links TRBV7-2 to TRBJ2-1; 8 positions agree with TRBD1. The CDR3 runs to 15 residues. The junction had 10 bases not matched to a gene; V was cut back by 5 bases and J by 7 bases. Germline values: CDR1 SGHTA, CDR2 FQGNSA. The CDR3 bases are TGTGCCAGCAGCAAAGCCCGACAGGGGCGGAATGAGCAGTTCTTC. The encoded protein is CASSKARQGRNEQFF.

In this sample, this clonotype turned up a few times. The gene calls are TRBV28 and TRBJ2-6, with 7 positions matching TRBD1. This CDR3 comprises 16 residues. Trimming at V came to 6 bases and at J to 4 bases, leaving 9 bases not matched to a gene. The germline gives CDR1 MDHEN, CDR2 SYDVKM. In nucleotides, the CDR3 is TGTGCCAGCAGACCCCAGACAGGGCAAGGGGCCAACGTCCTGACTTTC. Its protein product is CASRPQTGQGANVLTF.

The rearrangement uses TRBV11-2 and TRBJ2-3; 11 bases line up with TRBD2. The CDR3 loop spans 16 amino acids. CDR1 and CDR2 (germline): SGHAT, FQNNGV. Losses at the gene ends were 2 bases for V and 2 bases for J; bases not matched to a gene: 3. CDR3 region: CASSLIAGGTTDTQYF. CDR3 nucleotides: TGTGCCAGCAGCTTAATAGCGGGAGGGACCACAGATACGCAGTATTTT.

The V gene is TRBV24-1, the J gene TRBJ2-3; 8 bases fit TRBD2. The CDR3 contains 16 residues. With 3 bases clipped from V and 4 bases from J, the junction kept 8 bases outside the gene matches. Looked up from germline, CDR1 is KGHDR and CDR2 is SFDVKD. CDR3 residues: CATSDGSGSRPDTQYF. The CDR3 nucleotides are TGTGCCACCAGTGATGGAAGCGGGAGCCGCCCAGATACGCAGTATTTT.

This clonotype was observed a handful of times. V and J are TRBV28 and TRBJ2-1, with TRBD2 as a possible D gene (5 bases). V was clipped by 2 bases and J by 10 bases, with 15 bases between them. CDR3 length: 14 residues. Germline lookup yields CDR1 MDHEN and CDR2 SYDVKM. The CDR3 region has the DNA TGTGCCAGCAGTTTAAGGGAGAGAAGTCGCGAGCAGTTCTTC. Translated, it gives CASSLRERSREQFF.

V and J are TRBV6-5 and TRBJ2-7; perhaps TRBD2 as D (5 bases). Trimming took 2 bases from V and 4 from J, leaving 9 bases between them. CDR3 length: 13 amino acids. The germline V gene encodes CDR1 MNHEY and CDR2 SVGAGI. The CDR3 loop reads CASSYARTYEQYF. CDR3 sequence (DNA): TGTGCCAGCAGTTACGCCCGGACTTACGAGCAGTACTTC.